A single sample is the source of the 11 T cell receptor beta chains below, sequenced in a study of cytomegalovirus exposure and HLA in healthy donors. The PCR made use of 60 Vbeta and 13 Jbeta primers. Libraries were prepared by immunoSEQ multiplex PCR; TCRdb keeps only in-frame clonotypes and omits some of them. In the table there are about 140,000 clones, 76% of which are singletons. Sequencing input: PBMCs. The receptors derive from a man aged 40-49 years in good health and CMV-seronegative.

This rearrangement joins TRBV6-1 to TRBJ2-7; tentative D call: TRBD2 (6 bases). This CDR3 is 15 amino acids long. The V end was cut by 2 bases, the J end by 2 bases, with 13 bases between. Germline values: CDR1 MNHNS, CDR2 SASEGT. The CDR3 region is CASSEPGGGAYEQYF. The CDR3 DNA is TGTGCCAGCAGTGAACCCGGGGGAGGAGCCTACGAGCAGTACTTC.

The V call is TRBV27, the J call TRBJ2-5, with D possibly being TRBD1 (6 bases). Germline V gene lookup returns CDR1 MNHEY and CDR2 SMNVEV (reference sequence). The CDR3 runs to 13 residues. V lost 3 bases and J 1 base, leaving 6 bases between the germline ends. CDR3 sequence: CASSFRGQETQYF. In nucleotides, the CDR3 is TGTGCCAGCAGTTTCAGGGGCCAAGAGACCCAGTACTTC.

The gene calls are TRBV11-2 and TRBJ2-5; TRBD1 might be the D (5 bases). The DNA end is more similar to TRBJ2-7, so the J call may be wrong. The CDR3 contains 14 residues. CDR1 and CDR2 from the germline V gene are SGHAT and FQNNGV. The CDR3 here is CASSPQVSSYEQYF. DNA of the CDR3: TGTGCCAGCAGCCCACAGGTGAGCTCCTACGAGCAGTACTTC.

J is TRBJ2-7 and V is TRBV5-6; 9 bases map to TRBD1. The CDR3 length is 13 residues. V lost 6 bases to trimming and J lost 3 bases; unmatched junction nucleotides: 4. Looked up from germline, CDR1 is SGHDT and CDR2 is YYEEEE. The CDR3 coding sequence is TGTGCCAGCACTTGGGACAGGGACTACGAGCAGTACTTC. This sequence encodes CASTWDRDYEQYF.

This chain uses TRBV4-1 with TRBJ1-5, with D unclear. CDR3 length: 20 amino acids. Between the trimmed V and J ends, which lost 5 bases and 0 bases, there was a span of 26 bases. From germline, CDR1 is MGHRA and CDR2 YSYEKL. CDR3 sequence (DNA): TGCGCCAGCAGCGAGTGGCCACGACAACGTTGCGCCTATAGCAATCAGCCCCAGCATTTT. Translating it yields CASSEWPRQRCAYSNQPQHF.

The rearrangement uses TRBV5-1 and TRBJ1-5, with D unclear. Germline V gene data show CDR1 as SGHRS and CDR2 as YFSETQ. Trimming left V 0 bases short and J 1 base short, with 8 bases between. There are 15 residues in the CDR3. The CDR3 DNA reads TGCGCCAGCAGCTTGGGACTTGCCAGCAATCAGCCCCAGCATTTT. It specifies CASSLGLASNQPQHF.

In this sample, this clone turned up a few times. V usage is TRBV7-9 and J usage is TRBJ2-7; possibly TRBD2 for D (6 bases). V dropped 6 bases and J dropped 6 bases, with 24 bases sitting between them. Germline assignment: CDR1 SEHNR and CDR2 FQNEAQ (reference sequence). The CDR3 extends over 16 amino acids. As DNA, the CDR3 is TGTGCCAGCAGTCTAGACGGGGGAACCGCGTCCCCCGAGCAGTACTTC. As protein: CASSLDGGTASPEQYF.

The chain has TRBV30 and TRBJ2-2; possibly TRBD1 for D (6 bases). The ends were cut back, 4 bases at V and 6 bases at J, with 9 bases in the middle. The CDR3 totals 12 residues. Germline V gene sequence: CDR1 GTSNPN, CDR2 SVGIG (reference sequence). Here the CDR3 reads CAWKQGAGELFF. CDR3 in DNA: TGTGCCTGGAAACAGGGTGCCGGGGAGCTGTTTTTT. The whole variable domain, filled in from reference TRBV30 and TRBJ2-2, reads SQTIHQWPATLVQPVGSPLSLECTVEGTSNPNLYWYRQAAGRGLQLLFYSVGIGQISSEVPQNLSASRPQDRQFILSSKKLLLSDSGFYLCAWKQGAGELFFGEGSRLTVL.

The chain uses TRBV19 and TRBJ1-5; 7 bases map to TRBD1. This CDR3 comprises 15 residues. The trim removed 5 bases at V and 5 bases at J, leaving 9 bases unmatched. Germline values: CDR1 LNHDA, CDR2 SQIVND (reference sequence). The DNA for the CDR3 is TGTGCCAGTAGTCGCGACAGGGAACCAGATCAGCCCCAGCATTTT. The encoded protein is CASSRDREPDQPQHF.

J is TRBJ2-7 and V is TRBV11-2; perhaps TRBD1 as D (7 bases). Trimming shortened V by 1 base and J by 1 base, and 11 bases separated the two germline ends. Looked up from germline, CDR1 is SGHAT and CDR2 is FQNNGV. The CDR3 loop spans 15 amino acids. This CDR3 reads CASSLAQGTSYEQYF. The CDR3 DNA follows: TGTGCCAGCAGCTTAGCACAGGGGACTTCCTACGAGCAGTACTTC.

The V and J genes are TRBV7-9 and TRBJ2-7; 8 bases line up with TRBD2. The CDR3 contains 14 residues. V gave up 2 bases and J gave up 2 bases; unmatched junction bases: 2. Germline assignment: CDR1 SEHNR and CDR2 FQNEAQ (reference sequence). The CDR3 spells CASSLRGGAYEQYF. CDR3 in DNA: TGTGCCAGCAGCTTACGGGGGGGGGCCTACGAGCAGTACTTC.